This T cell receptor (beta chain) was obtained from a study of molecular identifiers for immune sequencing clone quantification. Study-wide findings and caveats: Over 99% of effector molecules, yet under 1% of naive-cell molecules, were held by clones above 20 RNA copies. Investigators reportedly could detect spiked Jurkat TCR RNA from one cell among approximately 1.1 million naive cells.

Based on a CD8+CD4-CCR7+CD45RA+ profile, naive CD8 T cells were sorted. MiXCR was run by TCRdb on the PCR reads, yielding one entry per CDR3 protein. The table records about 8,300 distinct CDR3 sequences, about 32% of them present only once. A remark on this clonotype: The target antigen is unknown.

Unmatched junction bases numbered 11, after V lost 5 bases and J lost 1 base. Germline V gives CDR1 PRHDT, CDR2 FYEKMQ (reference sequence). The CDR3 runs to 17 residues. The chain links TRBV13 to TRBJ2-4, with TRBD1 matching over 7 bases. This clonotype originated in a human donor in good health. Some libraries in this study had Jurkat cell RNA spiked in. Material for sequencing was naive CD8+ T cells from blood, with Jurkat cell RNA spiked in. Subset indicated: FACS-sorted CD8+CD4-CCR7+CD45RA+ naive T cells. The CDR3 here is CASSAYRQGSAKNIQYF. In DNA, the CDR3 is TGTGCCAGCAGCGCGTATCGACAGGGTAGCGCCAAAAACATTCAGTACTTC.